This TCR beta chain was captured by sequencing in a study of Ad26.COV2.S vaccination and SARS-CoV-2 variants. General study results and limits: Measurements of TCR breadth and depth may have given underestimates of the total T cell responses.

There are 13 residues in the CDR3. Germline loops: CDR1 SGHDT, CDR2 YYEEEE. The V gene lost 2 bases and the J gene lost 3 bases, with 9 bases spanning the gap. As concerns this clone: Antigen specificity is unknown.

The repertoire was sequenced with immunoSEQ multiplex PCR; TCRdb's copy has only in-frame clones and lacks some. This sample has over 400,000 clones, with nearly 90% found just once. Treatment noted: some 20 received Ad26.COV2.S at low or high dose, single or two shots; 5 received placebo; per-sample allocation not given. Vaccine and placebo recipients were sampled on day 63 after the first injection. The source was peripheral blood, collected in a trial of Ad26.COV2.S vaccine versus placebo. The chain links TRBV5-6 to TRBJ2-7; weak D call: TRBD1 (6 bases). The receptor was isolated from a person between 18 and 59 years old who received the Ad26.COV2.S COVID-19 vaccine or a placebo. CDR3 in DNA: TGTGCCAGCAGCTTCAACAGGGTCTACGAGCAGTACTTC. Its translation: CASSFNRVYEQYF.